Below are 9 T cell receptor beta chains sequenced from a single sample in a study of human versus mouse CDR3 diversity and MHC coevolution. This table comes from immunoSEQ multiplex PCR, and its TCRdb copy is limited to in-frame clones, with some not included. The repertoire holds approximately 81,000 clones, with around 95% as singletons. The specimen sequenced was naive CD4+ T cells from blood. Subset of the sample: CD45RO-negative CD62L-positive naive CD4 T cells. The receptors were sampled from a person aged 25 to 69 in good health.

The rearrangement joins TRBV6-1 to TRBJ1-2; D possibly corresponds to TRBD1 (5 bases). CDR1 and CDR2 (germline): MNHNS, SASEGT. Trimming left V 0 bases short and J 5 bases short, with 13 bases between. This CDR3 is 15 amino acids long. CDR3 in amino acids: CASSEAAGPRYGYTF. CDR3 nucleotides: TGTGCCAGCAGTGAAGCGGCAGGGCCAAGGTATGGCTACACCTTC.

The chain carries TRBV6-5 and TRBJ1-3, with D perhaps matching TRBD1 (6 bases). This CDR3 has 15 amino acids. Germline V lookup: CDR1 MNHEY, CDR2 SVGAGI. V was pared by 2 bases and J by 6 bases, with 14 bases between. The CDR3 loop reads CASSYVAGHANTIYF. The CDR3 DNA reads TGTGCCAGCAGTTACGTAGCGGGACATGCAAACACCATATATTTT.

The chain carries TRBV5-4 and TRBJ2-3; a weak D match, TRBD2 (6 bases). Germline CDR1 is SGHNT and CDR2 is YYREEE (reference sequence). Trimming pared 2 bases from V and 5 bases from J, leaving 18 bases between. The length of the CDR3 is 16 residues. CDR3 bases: TGTGCCAGCAGCTTCCCAACTAGCCAACTGGGAGATACGCAGTATTTT. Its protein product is CASSFPTSQLGDTQYF.

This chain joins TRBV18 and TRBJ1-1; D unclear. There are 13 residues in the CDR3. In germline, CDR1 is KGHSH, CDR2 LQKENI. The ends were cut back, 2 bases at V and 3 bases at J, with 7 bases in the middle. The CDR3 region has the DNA TGTGCCAGCTCACCATCGCGTGACACTGAAGCTTTCTTT. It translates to CASSPSRDTEAFF.

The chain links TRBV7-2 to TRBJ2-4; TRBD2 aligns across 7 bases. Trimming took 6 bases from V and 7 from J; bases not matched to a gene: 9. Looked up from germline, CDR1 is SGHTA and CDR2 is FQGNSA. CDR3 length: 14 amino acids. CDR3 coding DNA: TGTGCCAGCAGTTCCCTGGGGGGGTGGAACATTCAGTACTTC. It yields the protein CASSSLGGWNIQYF.

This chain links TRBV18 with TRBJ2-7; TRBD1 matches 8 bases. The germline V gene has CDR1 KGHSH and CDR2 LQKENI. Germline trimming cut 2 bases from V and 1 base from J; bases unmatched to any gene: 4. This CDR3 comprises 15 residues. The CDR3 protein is CASSPEQGASYEQYF. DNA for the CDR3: TGTGCCAGCTCACCAGAGCAGGGGGCGTCCTACGAGCAGTACTTC.

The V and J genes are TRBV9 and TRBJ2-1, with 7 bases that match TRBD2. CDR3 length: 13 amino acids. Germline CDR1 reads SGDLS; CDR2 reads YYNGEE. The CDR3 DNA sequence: TGTGCTCGTGAGAGGGGAGGGACGAATGAGCAGTTCTTC. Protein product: CARERGGTNEQFF.

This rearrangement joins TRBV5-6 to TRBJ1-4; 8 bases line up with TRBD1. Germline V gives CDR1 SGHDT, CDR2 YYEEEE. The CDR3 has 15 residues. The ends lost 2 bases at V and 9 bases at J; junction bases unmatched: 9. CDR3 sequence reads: CASSLRTGHGKKLFF. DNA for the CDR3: TGTGCCAGCAGCTTAAGGACAGGGCATGGTAAAAAACTGTTTTTT.

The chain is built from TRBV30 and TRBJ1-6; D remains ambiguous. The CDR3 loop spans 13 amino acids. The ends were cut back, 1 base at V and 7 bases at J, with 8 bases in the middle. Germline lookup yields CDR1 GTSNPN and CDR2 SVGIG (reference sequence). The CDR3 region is CAWSEGANSPLHF. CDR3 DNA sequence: TGTGCCTGGAGTGAGGGAGCGAATTCACCCCTCCACTTT.